Given below is one TCR beta chain in context. The sample is drawn from a study of Ad26.COV2.S vaccination and SARS-CoV-2 variants. Germline CDR1 reads MNHEY; CDR2 reads SMNVEV (reference sequence). This CDR3 spans 15 amino acids. V lost 5 bases and J 3 bases, leaving 17 bases between the germline ends. The treatment here: 15 to 20 received Ad26.COV2.S at low or high dose, single or two shots; 5 received placebo; per-sample allocation not given. Sampling was done on day 63 after the first vaccine or placebo injection. Profiling relied on immunoSEQ multiplex PCR, and the TCRdb table lists in-frame clones only, not all of them. The sample records 350,000 to 500,000 clones, about 93% being singletons.

The material was peripheral blood, obtained in a trial of Ad26.COV2.S vaccine versus placebo. J is TRBJ2-7 and V is TRBV27, with TRBD1 as a possible D gene (5 bases). This clonotype was obtained from a person aged 18-60 years who received the Ad26.COV2.S COVID-19 vaccine or a placebo. The CDR3 sequence is CASSPLGLGDYEQYF. Written as DNA, the CDR3 is TGTGCCAGCAGTCCCCTCGGGCTAGGGGACTACGAGCAGTACTTC.